Sequencing of this T cell receptor (beta chain) was carried out in a study of blood T cell repertoires in COVID-19. Turning to the study itself: The United States, Italy and Spain supplied acute and convalescent COVID-19 samples. PBMCs, B-cell-depleted T cells, or T cells were the source of the cDNA or gDNA that made up the material.

Source study methods: Reference gene primer amplification yielded estimated nucleated cell counts. The data were produced by immunoSEQ multiplex PCR, yet TCRdb's version contains in-frame clones alone and is incomplete. V, J and clone size are those of that table, while D and trimming were read from the DNA. The table has approximately 150,000 clones, around 80% seen once; the top ten hold more than 5.5%. The junction had 6 bases not matched to a gene; V was cut back by 4 bases and J by 6 bases. The CDR3 covers 15 residues. Germline values: CDR1 SGHRS, CDR2 YFSETQ. The sample was peripheral blood. The rearrangement uses TRBV5-1 and TRBJ2-2, with TRBD1 matching over 10 bases. The sequence was obtained from a woman in her forties or fifties in a cohort sampled during active or convalescent COVID-19. The CDR3, as DNA: TGCGCCAGCAGCATGACAGGGGGCGGTTCCGGGGAGCTGTTTTTT. Translation gives CASSMTGGGSGELFF.